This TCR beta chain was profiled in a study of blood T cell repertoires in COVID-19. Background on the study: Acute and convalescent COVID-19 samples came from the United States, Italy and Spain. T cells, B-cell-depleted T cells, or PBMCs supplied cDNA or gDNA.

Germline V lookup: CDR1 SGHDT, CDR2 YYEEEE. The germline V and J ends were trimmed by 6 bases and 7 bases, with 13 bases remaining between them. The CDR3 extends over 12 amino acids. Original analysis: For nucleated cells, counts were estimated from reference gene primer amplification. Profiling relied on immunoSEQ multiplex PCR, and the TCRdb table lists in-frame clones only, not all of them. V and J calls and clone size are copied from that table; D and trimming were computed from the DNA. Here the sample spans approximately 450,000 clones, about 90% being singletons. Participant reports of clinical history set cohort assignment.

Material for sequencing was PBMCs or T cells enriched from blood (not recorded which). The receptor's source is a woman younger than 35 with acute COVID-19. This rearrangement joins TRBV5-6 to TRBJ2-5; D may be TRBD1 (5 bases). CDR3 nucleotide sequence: TGTGCCAGCACGACAGAGAGGAGGACCCAGTACTTC. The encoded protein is CASTTERRTQYF.